Presented here are 23 T cell receptor beta chains from one specimen sequenced in a study of vaccination effects on CD4 cells after COVID-19. Their antigens remain unidentified. Clones were read by immunoSEQ multiplex PCR, and TCRdb kept only the in-frame ones, dropping some. The table lists 45,000 to 65,000 clones, 75% to 90% of them singletons. The ViraFEST assay expanded antigen-specific CD4+ T cells with viral peptide pools before sequencing. Subsequent to roughly 9 days of culture, CD4+ T cells were isolated. Sequences were derived from CD4+ T cells from PBMCs cultured with HCoV-229E spike peptides, sampled before COVID-19 vaccination. These TCRs come from a human donor who received a COVID-19 vaccine.

V gene TRBV6-5 combines with J gene TRBJ2-7, with a possible D match to TRBD1 (6 bases). This CDR3 spans 13 amino acids. Deletions cut 6 bases from V and 3 bases from J, with 12 bases between. In germline, CDR1 is MNHEY, CDR2 SVGAGI. The CDR3 reads CASRARGGYEQYV. The CDR3 DNA is TGTGCCAGCAGGGCGCGAGGGGGCTACGAGCAGTACGTC.

V usage is TRBV19 and J usage is TRBJ2-5; 10 nucleotides align to TRBD2. The CDR3 consists of 18 residues. Unmatched junction bases numbered 10, after V lost 1 base and J lost 2 bases. Germline V gene lookup returns CDR1 LNHDA and CDR2 SQIVND (reference sequence). The CDR3 loop is CASSIGKTSGVSQETQYF. CDR3 nucleotides: TGTGCCAGTAGTATAGGAAAAACTAGCGGGGTGAGTCAAGAGACCCAGTACTTC.

This chain uses TRBV19 with TRBJ2-5; 11 positions agree with TRBD2. Germline CDR1 LNHDA, CDR2 SQIVND (reference sequence). Losses at the gene ends were 7 bases for V and 4 bases for J; bases not matched to a gene: 14. The length of the CDR3 is 17 residues. CDR3 DNA: TGTGCCAGTACCTCCCCCCCCCTAGCGGGGGGCCGAGAGACCCAGTACTTC. Amino acids: CASTSPPLAGGRETQYF.

The chain recombines TRBV7-2 with TRBJ2-1; D gene uncertain. V was pared by 1 base and J by 4 bases, with 8 bases between. From germline, CDR1 is SGHTA and CDR2 FQGNSA. This CDR3 spans 14 amino acids. DNA for the CDR3: TGTGCCAGCAGCTTAGTCAGGACGTACAATGAGCAGTTCTTC. It translates to CASSLVRTYNEQFF.

The table lists this clone with a count of one. The chain recombines TRBV10-3 with TRBJ1-4, with D hard to call. V lost 6 bases, J lost 8 bases, and 13 bases lay in between. This CDR3 is built from 13 residues. Germline V gene data show CDR1 as ENHRY and CDR2 as SYGVKD. The CDR3 sequence is CAIRDQAAEKLFF. As DNA, the CDR3 is TGTGCCATCAGGGACCAAGCCGCAGAAAAACTGTTTTTT.

The genes are TRBV27 and TRBJ2-7; 8 bases line up with TRBD2. CDR1 and CDR2 from the germline V gene are MNHEY and SMNVEV (reference sequence). The V segment lost 2 bases and the J segment 3 bases; nucleotides outside the gene matches: 15. The CDR3 has 18 residues. The CDR3 DNA reads TGTGCCAGCAGTTTACCTCCTCCCCCGGGGGGGGGACTCTACGAGCAGTACGTC. Translation gives CASSLPPPPGGGLYEQYV.

The chain employs TRBV5-1 and TRBJ1-1; 11 nucleotides line up with TRBD1. J lost 1 base, V lost 0 bases, and 2 bases had no gene match. Germline assignment: CDR1 SGHRS and CDR2 YFSETQ. This CDR3 contains 16 residues. In DNA form, the CDR3 reads TGCGCCAGCAGCTTGGGGACAGGGGGCTCGAACACTGAAGCTTTCTTT. Its protein product is CASSLGTGGSNTEAFF.

The V and J genes are TRBV5-1 and TRBJ1-1; D not certain. V lost 0 bases to trimming and J lost 1 base, with 7 bases between them. CDR1 SGHRS and CDR2 YFSETQ come from the germline V gene. This CDR3 region has 14 residues. This CDR3 is CASSLGTGNTEAFF. The CDR3 DNA reads as TGCGCCAGCAGCTTGGGGACGGGGAACACTGAAGCTTTCTTT.

The chain uses TRBV6-4 and TRBJ2-3, with 9 bases that match TRBD2. After removal of 5 bases from V and 0 bases from J, the junction contained 3 bases not matched to a gene. The CDR3 has 15 residues. Germline V CDR1 and CDR2: MRHNA, SNTAGT. This CDR3 is CASSLTSGSTDTQYF. The CDR3 DNA reads TGTGCCAGCAGTCTGACTAGCGGAAGCACAGATACGCAGTATTTT.

Only one count was recorded for this clone. The gene calls are TRBV3-1 (or the pseudogene TRBV3-2) and TRBJ1-1, with 9 bases fitting TRBD1. The V segment lost 3 bases and the J segment 3 bases; nucleotides outside the gene matches: 2. CDR3 length: 14 amino acids. Germline V gene lookup returns CDR1 LGHDT and CDR2 YNNKEL (reference sequence). CDR3 residues: CASSHGDRDTEAFF. The CDR3 DNA reads TGTGCCAGCAGCCATGGGGACAGGGACACTGAAGCTTTCTTT.

CDR3 amino acids: CASTLTPNTEAFF. The CDR3 DNA reads as TGCGCCAGCACTCTGACCCCGAACACTGAAGCTTTCTTT. The chain joins TRBV5-1 to TRBJ1-1; no firm D call. V was trimmed by 6 bases and J by 1 base, leaving 10 bases between them. This CDR3 has 13 amino acids. Germline lookup yields CDR1 SGHRS and CDR2 YFSETQ.

This CDR3 reads CAWRPGQGAGEKLFF. As DNA, the CDR3 is TGTGCCTGGAGGCCGGGACAGGGGGCGGGAGAAAAACTGTTTTTT. The V gene is TRBV30, the J gene TRBJ1-4, with 12 bases fitting TRBD1. This CDR3 contains 15 residues. V dropped 3 bases and J dropped 8; count of bases not matched to a gene: 7. CDR1 GTSNPN and CDR2 SVGIG come from the germline V gene (reference sequence).

V is TRBV15 and J is TRBJ2-4, with D possibly being TRBD2 (6 bases). Germline V gene lookup returns CDR1 LNHNV and CDR2 YYDKDF (reference sequence). The CDR3 consists of 15 residues. Trimming took 1 base from V and 0 from J, leaving 7 bases between them. The CDR3 DNA is TGTGCCACCAGCAGAGGGGGGGTAGCCAAAAACATTCAGTACTTC. Translated, it gives CATSRGGVAKNIQYF.

The chain combines TRBV6-5 with TRBJ1-1; 8 positions match TRBD1. The germline V gene has CDR1 MNHEY and CDR2 SVGAGI. The CDR3 sequence is 14 residues long. V trimming: 2 bases; J trimming: 5 bases; junction bases outside the gene matches: 4. Written as DNA, the CDR3 is TGTGCCAGCAGTTACGACAGGGGAGGGACTGAAGCTTTCTTT. Its protein product is CASSYDRGGTEAFF.

The V and J genes are TRBV2 and TRBJ1-4; D not resolved. Germline values: CDR1 SNHLY, CDR2 FYNNEI. The ends were cut back, 1 base at V and 4 bases at J, with 7 bases in the middle. The CDR3 covers 14 residues. The CDR3 DNA sequence: TGTGCCAGCAGTGAAGGTCCCATTAATGAAAAACTGTTTTTT. Translating gives CASSEGPINEKLFF.

The chain links TRBV4-3 to TRBJ1-5; 7 bases line up with TRBD1. The CDR3 loop spans 16 amino acids. After removal of 3 bases from V and 2 bases from J, the junction contained 7 bases not matched to a gene. Germline values: CDR1 LGHNA, CDR2 YSLEER. The CDR3 nucleotides read TGCGCCAGCAGCCAGACCATTACAGGGGGCAATCAGCCCCAGCATTTT. Its translation: CASSQTITGGNQPQHF.

The rearrangement joins TRBV18 to TRBJ2-5, with D possibly being TRBD1 or TRBD2 (6 bases each). CDR1 and CDR2 (germline): KGHSH, LQKENI. With 2 bases removed from V and 3 bases from J, the gap between germline ends came to 13 bases. This CDR3 spans 15 amino acids. In DNA, the CDR3 is TGTGCCAGCTCACCAGCTAACGGGGGCAAAGAGACCCAGTACTTC. Its translation: CASSPANGGKETQYF.

V gene TRBV4-1 combines with J gene TRBJ2-1; unclear D gene. Between the trimmed V and J ends, which lost 1 base and 8 bases, there was a span of 9 bases. The CDR3 contains 13 residues. Germline assignment: CDR1 MGHRA and CDR2 YSYEKL. CDR3 bases: TGCGCCAGCAGCCAAGTTAACGGGTATGAGCAGTTCTTC. Encoded protein: CASSQVNGYEQFF.

V is TRBV29-1 and J is TRBJ2-3, with TRBD2 identical over 8 bases. With 4 bases clipped from V and 5 bases from J, the junction kept 14 bases outside the gene matches. The germline V gene encodes CDR1 SQVTM and CDR2 ANQGSEA. The CDR3 extends over 16 amino acids. CDR3 nucleotides: TGCAGCGTTGGGGGGAAGCACGGGACTAGTTTAGATACGCAGTATTTT. Protein product: CSVGGKHGTSLDTQYF.

The count of this clone is one. This chain connects TRBV2 to TRBJ1-1; D gene ambiguous. Trimming pared 6 bases from V and 5 bases from J, leaving 13 bases between. CDR1 and CDR2 (germline): SNHLY, FYNNEI. The CDR3 sequence is 13 residues long. CDR3: CASRARLGTEAFF. DNA for the CDR3: TGTGCCAGCAGGGCCCGACTGGGGACTGAAGCTTTCTTT. Combining the CDR3 with reference TRBV2 and TRBJ1-1 gives the whole variable domain EPEVTQTPSHQVTQMGQEVILRCVPISNHLYFYWYRQILGQKVEFLVSFYNNEISEKSEIFDDQFSVERPDGSNFTLKIRSTKLEDSAMYFCASRARLGTEAFFGQGTRLTVV.

The chain has TRBV14 and TRBJ1-6; D is ambiguous. Germline V lookup: CDR1 SGHDN, CDR2 FVKESK. CDR3 length: 15 residues. V was pared by 1 base and J by 7 bases, with 11 bases between. The CDR3 spells CASSQVSPQNSPLHF. CDR3 DNA sequence: TGTGCCAGCAGCCAAGTATCCCCCCAGAATTCACCCCTCCACTTT.

This clone has more than one count but fewer than ten. J is TRBJ1-5 and V is TRBV28; D is unresolved. This CDR3 region has 12 residues. Germline-derived CDR1 and CDR2 are MDHEN and SYDVKM. Trimming removed 6 bases at V and 7 bases at J, with 10 bases between. The CDR3 sequence is CASRLLDQPQHF. As DNA, the CDR3 is TGTGCCAGCAGACTATTAGACCAGCCCCAGCATTTT. The full variable domain, completed using reference TRBV28 and TRBJ1-5, is DVKVTQSSRYLVKRTGEKVFLECVQDMDHENMFWYRQDPGLGLRLIYFSYDVKMKEKGDIPEGYSVSREKKERFSLILESASTNQTSMYLCASRLLDQPQHFGDGTRLSIL.

This clone was recorded only once. The CDR3 sequence is CASRSGGGNRQPQHF. In DNA, the CDR3 is TGTGCCAGCAGATCAGGGGGAGGGAATCGACAGCCCCAGCATTTT. The chain combines TRBV2 with TRBJ1-5, with 7 bases aligning to TRBD1. Germline values: CDR1 SNHLY, CDR2 FYNNEI. V was pared by 6 bases and J by 7 bases, with 12 bases of the junction left unmatched. The CDR3 totals 15 residues.